This TCR beta chain was sequenced during a study of post-analysis software for immune sequencing data. Study outcomes and limitations: Controls showed significantly higher normalized Chao1 diversity than did multiple sclerosis patients.

Sequencing libraries made from TCR beta cDNA carried unique molecular identifiers. MiXCR was run by TCRdb on the PCR reads, yielding one entry per CDR3 protein. The sample holds roughly 870,000 distinct CDR3 sequences, about 57% seen once. This clonotype was counted only a few times. Its specificity is not known. The sequence derives from a girl aged 10-17 years with multiple sclerosis. Sequences were obtained from blood.

The CDR3 reads CASSFLGQGDIYEQYF. CDR3 coding DNA: TGTGCCAGCAGCTTCTTGGGACAGGGGGATATCTACGAGCAGTACTTC. The genes are TRBV7-9 and TRBJ2-7, with TRBD1 matching over 11 bases. The CDR3 runs 16 residues. Germline lookup yields CDR1 SEHNR and CDR2 FQNEAQ (reference sequence). The trim removed 3 bases at V and 3 bases at J, leaving 7 bases unmatched.